This TCR beta chain originates from a study of T cell responses to AZD1222 COVID-19 vaccine. On this clone: Its cognate antigen is unknown.

Study-wide results and limits: Only a handful of AZD1222 recipients tested seropositive at baseline.

The method was immunoSEQ multiplex PCR; TCRdb's version includes in-frame clones alone and lacks a portion of them. The sample has more than 50,000 clones, roughly 78% seen once. The CDR3 has 15 residues. The germline gives CDR1 SGHTA, CDR2 FQGNSA. V was trimmed by 5 bases and J by 0 bases, leaving 11 bases between them. The sample here was peripheral blood, taken on day 0 of MenACWY control vaccination. V is TRBV7-2 and J is TRBJ2-1; D is uncertain. This TCR derives from an adult in good health. CDR3 sequence reads: CASSALAASYNEQFF. The CDR3, as DNA: TGTGCCAGCAGCGCTTTGGCAGCCTCCTACAATGAGCAGTTCTTC.